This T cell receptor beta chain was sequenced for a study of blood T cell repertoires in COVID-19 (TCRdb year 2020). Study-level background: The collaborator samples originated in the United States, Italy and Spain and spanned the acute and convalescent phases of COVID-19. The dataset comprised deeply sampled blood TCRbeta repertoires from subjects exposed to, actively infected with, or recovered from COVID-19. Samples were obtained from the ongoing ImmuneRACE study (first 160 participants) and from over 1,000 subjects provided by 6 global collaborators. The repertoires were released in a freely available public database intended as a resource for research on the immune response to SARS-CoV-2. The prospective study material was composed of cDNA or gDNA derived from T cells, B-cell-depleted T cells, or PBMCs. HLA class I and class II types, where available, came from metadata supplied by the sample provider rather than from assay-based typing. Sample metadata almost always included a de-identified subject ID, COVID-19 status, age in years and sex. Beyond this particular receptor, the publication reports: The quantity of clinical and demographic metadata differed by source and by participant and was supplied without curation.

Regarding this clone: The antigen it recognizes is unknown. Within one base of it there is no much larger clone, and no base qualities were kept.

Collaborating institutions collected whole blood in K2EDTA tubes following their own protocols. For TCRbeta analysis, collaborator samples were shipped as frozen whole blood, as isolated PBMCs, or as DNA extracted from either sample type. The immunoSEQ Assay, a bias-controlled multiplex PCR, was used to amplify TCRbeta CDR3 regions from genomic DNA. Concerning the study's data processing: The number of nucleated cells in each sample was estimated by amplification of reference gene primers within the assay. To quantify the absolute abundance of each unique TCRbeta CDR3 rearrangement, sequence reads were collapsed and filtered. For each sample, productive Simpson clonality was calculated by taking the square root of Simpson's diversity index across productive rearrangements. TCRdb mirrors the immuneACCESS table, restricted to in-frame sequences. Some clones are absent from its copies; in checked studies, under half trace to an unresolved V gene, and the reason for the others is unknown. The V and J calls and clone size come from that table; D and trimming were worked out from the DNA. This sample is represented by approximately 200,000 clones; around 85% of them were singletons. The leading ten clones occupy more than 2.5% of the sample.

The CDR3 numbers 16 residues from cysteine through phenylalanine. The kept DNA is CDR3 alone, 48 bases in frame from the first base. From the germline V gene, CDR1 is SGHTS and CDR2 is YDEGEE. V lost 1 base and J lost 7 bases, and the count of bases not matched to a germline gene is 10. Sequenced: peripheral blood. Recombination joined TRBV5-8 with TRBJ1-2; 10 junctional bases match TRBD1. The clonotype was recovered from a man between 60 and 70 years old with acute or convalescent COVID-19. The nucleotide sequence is TGTGCCAGCAGCTTGCCGCGGGACAGGGGCCTGGTTGGCTACACCTTC. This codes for CASSLPRDRGLVGYTF.